This T cell receptor (beta chain) was captured by sequencing in a study of cytomegalovirus exposure and HLA in healthy donors. For this clone: As yet, its antigen is unknown.

The CDR3 totals 14 residues. With 0 bases removed from V and 6 bases from J, the gap between germline ends came to 12 bases. Looked up from germline, CDR1 is MNHEY and CDR2 is SVGAGI. 60 Vbeta and 13 Jbeta primers were used in PCR. Generated by immunoSEQ multiplex PCR, the TCRdb table keeps only in-frame clones and is missing some. The sample contains 150,000 to 200,000 clones, roughly 78% of which appear only once. Study-wide results and caveats: It has been reported that TCR beta sequences accurately predicted the HLA-A and HLA-B alleles of most subjects. Later on, analysis showed that most CMV-associated TCR beta chains appeared to be HLA-restricted. A link between a missense DCLRE1C variant and TCR beta V- and J-gene trimming emerged from a later analysis. Later work found that TCR association rates differed between HLA loci; DRB1 had the most and HLA-C the fewest.

The clonotype originates from a woman aged 45-65 years in good health and CMV-seropositive. V usage is TRBV6-5 and J usage is TRBJ2-7; D is perhaps TRBD2 (6 bases). Sequenced input: PBMCs. Written as DNA, the CDR3 is TGTGCCAGCAGTTACTCGGAGGGGAGGAGCGAGCAGTACTTC. Its translation is CASSYSEGRSEQYF.